One and the same sample provided the 17 T cell receptor beta chains below, sequenced in a study of blood T cell repertoires in COVID-19. This table comes from immunoSEQ multiplex PCR, and its TCRdb copy is limited to in-frame clones, with some not included. The data show roughly 86,000 clones, around 81% seen once. Sequenced sample: peripheral blood. The receptors derive from a man aged 60 to 75 with acute or convalescent COVID-19.

The V gene is TRBV28, the J gene TRBJ1-2, with TRBD1 matching over 9 bases. The CDR3 is made up of 14 amino acids. The V segment lost 3 bases and the J segment 4 bases; nucleotides outside the gene matches: 3. The germline V gene encodes CDR1 MDHEN and CDR2 SYDVKM. CDR3 sequence reads: CASSFGDRVYGYTF. The CDR3 DNA sequence: TGTGCCAGCAGTTTTGGGGACAGGGTCTATGGCTACACCTTC.

J is TRBJ1-5 and V is TRBV4-1; D perhaps matches TRBD1 (5 bases). The CDR3 has 15 amino acids. V was clipped by 4 bases and J by 4 bases, with 14 bases between them. Germline assignment: CDR1 MGHRA and CDR2 YSYEKL. In DNA, the CDR3 is TGCGCCAGCAGCCGAGGACACGGGCAGAATCAGCCCCAGCATTTT. It encodes CASSRGHGQNQPQHF.

The rearrangement uses TRBV12-2 and TRBJ2-7; the table names TRBD1, a call not compared with the DNA. TRBV12-2 is classified as a pseudogene. This CDR3 has 15 residues. In nucleotides, the CDR3 is TGTGCAAGTCGCTTAACAGGGACGGAAGACTACGAGCAGTACTTC. Amino acid sequence: CASRLTGTEDYEQYF.

This sequence joins TRBV20-1 and TRBJ1-1; D remains unclear. From germline, CDR1 is DFQATT and CDR2 SNEGSKA (reference sequence). The CDR3 sequence is 13 residues long. Trimming cost V 3 bases and J 8 bases, with 16 bases left between them. The CDR3 nucleotides read TGCAGTGCTAGTGTGGTCCGGGGAGAAGAAGCTTTCTTT. Residues: CSASVVRGEEAFF.

The chain employs TRBV4-1 and TRBJ1-2; tentative D call: TRBD1 (5 bases). Deletions cut 3 bases from V and 3 bases from J, with 11 bases between. The CDR3 has 14 residues. The germline V gene encodes CDR1 MGHRA and CDR2 YSYEKL. The CDR3 sequence is CASSHGGDDYGYTF. In nucleotides, the CDR3 is TGCGCCAGCAGCCACGGGGGGGATGACTATGGCTACACCTTC.

The chain uses TRBV2 and TRBJ1-5; 9 nucleotides agree with TRBD1. Germline values: CDR1 SNHLY, CDR2 FYNNEI. The CDR3 covers 14 residues. V trimming: 6 bases; J trimming: 10 bases; junction bases outside the gene matches: 10. The CDR3 nucleotides read TGTGCCAGCAGCCTGACAGGGGGTTTTGATCCCCAGCATTTT. Protein sequence: CASSLTGGFDPQHF.

The CDR3 loop reads CASRTPGGTDTQYF. The CDR3 nucleotides are TGTGCCAGCAGAACCCCCGGGGGCACAGATACGCAGTATTTT. The chain carries TRBV27 and TRBJ2-3, with D perhaps matching TRBD2 (5 bases). CDR1 is MNHEY and CDR2 is SMNVEV in the germline V gene (reference sequence). This CDR3 spans 14 amino acids. Deletions cut 6 bases from V and 1 base from J, with 11 bases between.

The chain recombines TRBV6-4 with TRBJ1-1; D remains unclear. The CDR3 spans 13 residues. Germline CDR1 and CDR2: MRHNA and SNTAGT. The germline V and J ends were trimmed by 8 bases and 4 bases, with 14 bases remaining between them. For the CDR3, the DNA is TGTGCCAGCTTCGCTAGATTAACCACTGAAGCTTTCTTT. As protein: CASFARLTTEAFF.

This clone is medium-sized within its sample. Different DNA sequences within this sample yield the same CDR3. The rearrangement links TRBV5-1 to TRBJ1-4, with TRBD1 matching 7 bases. Trimming cost V 0 bases and J 4 bases; bases outside gene matches: 3. The germline V gene encodes CDR1 SGHRS and CDR2 YFSETQ. CDR3 length: 15 residues. CDR3 loop: CASSLAGTVNEKLFF. The CDR3 DNA reads as TGCGCCAGCAGCTTGGCCGGGACAGTTAATGAAAAACTGTTTTTT.

The chain combines TRBV29-1 with TRBJ1-4; maybe TRBD1 (5 bases). Germline V lookup: CDR1 SQVTM, CDR2 ANQGSEA. V lost 0 bases, J lost 10 bases, and 12 bases lay in between. The CDR3 covers 13 residues. CDR3 coding DNA: TGCAGCGTTGAAGATGTCGACGGGGGAAAACTGTTTTTT. Residues: CSVEDVDGGKLFF.

The chain has TRBV25-1 and TRBJ1-5; possibly TRBD1 for D (6 bases). This CDR3 region has 14 residues. From germline, CDR1 is MGHDK and CDR2 SYGVNS. Trimming cost V 1 base and J 3 bases, with 7 bases left between them. This chain's CDR3 is CASSESGANQPQHF. The CDR3 DNA reads as TGTGCCAGCAGTGAATCAGGGGCCAATCAGCCCCAGCATTTT.

This clone was recorded only once. This rearrangement joins TRBV25-1 to TRBJ2-2; maybe TRBD1 (5 bases). The CDR3 spans 15 residues. The V gene lost 5 bases and the J gene lost 1 base, with 11 bases spanning the gap. The germline V gene has CDR1 MGHDK and CDR2 SYGVNS. Here the CDR3 DNA reads TGTGCCAGCAGTCCAGGGTGGGGGAACACCGGGGAGCTGTTTTTT. This translates into CASSPGWGNTGELFF. Full variable domain (outside the CDR3, taken from reference TRBV25-1 and TRBJ2-2): EADIYQTPRYLVIGTGKKITLECSQTMGHDKMYWYQQDPGMELHLIHYSYGVNSTEKGDLSSESTVSRIRTEHFPLTLESARPSHTSQYLCASSPGWGNTGELFFGEGSRLTVL.

The chain carries TRBV4-3 and TRBJ1-6, with TRBD1 matching over 8 bases. Per the germline V gene, CDR1 is LGHNA and CDR2 is YSLEER. Unmatched junction bases numbered 6, after V lost 4 bases and J lost 7 bases. The CDR3 totals 15 residues. This chain's CDR3 is CASSPGGRGNSPLHF. CDR3 bases: TGCGCCAGCAGCCCAGGGGGCAGGGGGAATTCACCCCTCCACTTT.

The chain has TRBV19 and TRBJ1-2, with D hard to call. Trimming removed 1 base at V and 6 bases at J, with 18 bases between. Germline V gives CDR1 LNHDA, CDR2 SQIVND (reference sequence). This CDR3 comprises 16 residues. CDR3 loop: CASSIGVGLQVNGYTF. As DNA, the CDR3 is TGTGCCAGTAGTATAGGAGTTGGGCTGCAAGTCAATGGCTACACCTTC. Looking up the rest from reference TRBV19 and TRBJ1-2 gives the full variable domain: DGGITQSPKYLFRKEGQNVTLSCEQNLNHDAMYWYRQDPGQGLRLIYYSQIVNDFQKGDIAEGYSVSREKKESFPLTVTSAQKNPTAFYLCASSIGVGLQVNGYTFGSGTRLTVV.

The chain joins TRBV10-1 to TRBJ2-7, with D unclear. Germline-derived CDR1 and CDR2 are WNHNN and SYGVQD (reference sequence). V dropped 2 bases and J dropped 6 bases, with 8 bases sitting between them. The CDR3 consists of 12 residues. This chain's CDR3 is CASSEGIGEQYF. The CDR3 DNA follows: TGCGCCAGCAGTGAGGGTATCGGCGAGCAGTACTTC.

This clone was observed a single time. The genes are TRBV19 and TRBJ1-4; D is possibly TRBD1 (6 bases). The germline V and J ends were trimmed by 3 bases and 0 bases, with 14 bases remaining between them. Germline V lookup: CDR1 LNHDA, CDR2 SQIVND (reference sequence). CDR3 length: 17 amino acids. The CDR3 nucleotides read TGTGCCAGTAGTATTAGGGGGGGAAGTTCAACTAATGAAAAACTGTTTTTT. Its protein is CASSIRGGSSTNEKLFF.

The chain couples TRBV5-8 to TRBJ1-2; TRBD1 aligns across 8 bases. The V gene end was trimmed by 2 bases and the J gene end by 6 bases; junction bases not matched to a gene: 6. Germline assignment: CDR1 SGHTS and CDR2 YDEGEE. The CDR3 runs to 14 residues. CDR3 loop: CASSLIRGRDGYTF. The CDR3 nucleotides are TGTGCCAGCAGCTTAATCAGGGGGCGAGATGGCTACACCTTC.